The entry below gives a single TCR beta chain sequence along with its context. TCRdb's table, derived via immunoSEQ multiplex PCR, lists solely in-frame clones and lacks some. The sample includes about 220,000 clones, 70% to 90% of them seen just once. This specimen belongs to a study of blood T cell repertoires in COVID-19. Germline-derived CDR1 and CDR2 are MDHEN and SYDVKM. J lost 4 bases, V lost 6 bases, and 15 bases had no gene match. The length of the CDR3 is 17 residues. This sequence originates from a man between 45 and 60 years old who had recovered from COVID-19. Sequenced: peripheral blood. This chain joins TRBV28 and TRBJ1-2; TRBD1 matches at 9 bases. CDR3: CASRTTGGVRGVYGYTF. CDR3 DNA sequence: TGTGCCAGCAGAACTACAGGGGGCGTCAGAGGGGTCTATGGCTACACCTTC.